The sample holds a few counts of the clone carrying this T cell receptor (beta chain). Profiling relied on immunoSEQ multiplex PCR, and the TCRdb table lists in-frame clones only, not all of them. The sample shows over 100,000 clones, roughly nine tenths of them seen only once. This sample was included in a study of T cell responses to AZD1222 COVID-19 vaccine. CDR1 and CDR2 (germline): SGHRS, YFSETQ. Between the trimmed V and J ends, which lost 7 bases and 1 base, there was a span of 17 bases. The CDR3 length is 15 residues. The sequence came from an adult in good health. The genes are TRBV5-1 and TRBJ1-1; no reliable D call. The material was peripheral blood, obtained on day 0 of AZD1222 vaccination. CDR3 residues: CASRRRGESNTEAFF. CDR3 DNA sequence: TGCGCCAGCCGCCGACGGGGAGAGTCGAACACTGAAGCTTTCTTT.